The present T cell receptor beta chain was sequenced within a study of blood T cell repertoires in COVID-19. On the study more broadly: Acute-phase and convalescent COVID-19 samples originated in the United States, Italy and Spain. PBMCs, B-cell-depleted T cells, or T cells provided the cDNA or gDNA that made up the material.

Clones were read by immunoSEQ multiplex PCR, and TCRdb kept only the in-frame ones, dropping some. The table shows 250,000 to 350,000 clones, with about 88% occurring only once. Germline CDR1 reads MNHEY; CDR2 reads SVGAGI. This CDR3 comprises 13 residues. V was cut by 4 bases and J by 1 base, with 7 bases left in between. This chain uses TRBV6-5 with TRBJ2-5; D gene uncertain. The sequence was obtained from a woman aged 55-69 years with acute or convalescent COVID-19. Input material: peripheral blood. The CDR3 nucleotides read TGTGCCAGCAGTTCCCCCAGCCAAGAGACCCAGTACTTC. This codes for CASSSPSQETQYF.